The T cell receptor beta chain under discussion was sequenced for a study of T cell responses to AZD1222 COVID-19 vaccine. Produced via immunoSEQ multiplex PCR; TCRdb's table is partial and in-frame only. The repertoire consists of 100,000 or so clones, with more than 75% occurring once and the leading ten covering under 4.5%. This TCR derives from an adult in good health. The input for sequencing was peripheral blood, taken on day 0 of MenACWY control vaccination.

The CDR3 sequence: CASSYNGGRENSPLHF. Written as DNA, the CDR3 is TGTGCCAGCAGTTACAACGGGGGGCGCGAAAATTCACCCCTCCACTTT. The gene calls are TRBV6-5 and TRBJ1-6; D may be TRBD1 (6 bases). The V gene's germline CDR1 is MNHEY and CDR2 SVGAGI. The V end lost 2 bases, the J end lost 7 bases, and 15 bases lay between the germline ends. This CDR3 comprises 16 residues.